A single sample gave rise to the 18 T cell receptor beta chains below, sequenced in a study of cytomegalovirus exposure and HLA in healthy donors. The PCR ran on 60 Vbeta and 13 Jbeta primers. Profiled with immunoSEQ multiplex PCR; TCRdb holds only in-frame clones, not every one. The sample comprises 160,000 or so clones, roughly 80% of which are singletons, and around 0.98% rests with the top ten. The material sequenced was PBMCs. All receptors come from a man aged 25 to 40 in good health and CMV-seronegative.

The CDR3 DNA follows: TGCGCCAGCAGCCCTACTAGCGGGGGTCAAGAGACCCAGTACTTC. Amino acids: CASSPTSGGQETQYF. The chain couples TRBV5-1 to TRBJ2-5, with 11 bases identical to TRBD2. J gave up 2 bases and V 4 bases, and 4 bases lay outside the gene matches. Germline V gives CDR1 SGHRS, CDR2 YFSETQ. The CDR3 is 15 residues long.

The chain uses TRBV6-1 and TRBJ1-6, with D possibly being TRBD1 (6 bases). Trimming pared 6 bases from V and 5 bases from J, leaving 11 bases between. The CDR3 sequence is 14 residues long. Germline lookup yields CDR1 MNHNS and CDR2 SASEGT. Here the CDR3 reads CASRSPGDNSPLHF. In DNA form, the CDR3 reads TGTGCCAGCAGGTCTCCAGGGGATAATTCACCCCTCCACTTT.

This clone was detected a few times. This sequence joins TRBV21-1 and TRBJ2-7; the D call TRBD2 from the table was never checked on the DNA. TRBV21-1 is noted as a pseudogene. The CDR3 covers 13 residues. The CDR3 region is CASSKRVRYEQYF. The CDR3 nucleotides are TGTGCCAGCAGCAAGCGGGTCAGGTACGAGCAGTACTTC.

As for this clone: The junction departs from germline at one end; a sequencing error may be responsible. CDR3 in DNA: TGTGCCAGCAGCGTAACAGGGGGCTACGGGAGCACTGAAGCTTTCTTT. Translated, it gives CASSVTGGYGSTEAFF. The chain combines TRBV7-3 with TRBJ1-1; 9 nucleotides match TRBD1. The germline CDR1 and CDR2 sequences are SGHTA and FQGTGA. This CDR3 comprises 16 residues.

This CDR3 reads CASSPMGATEAFF. In DNA form, the CDR3 reads TGTGCCAGCTCACCTATGGGGGCCACTGAAGCTTTCTTT. The chain uses TRBV18 and TRBJ1-1; possible D gene TRBD1, 6 bases. Germline V gene lookup returns CDR1 KGHSH and CDR2 LQKENI. V was pared by 3 bases and J by 4 bases, with 9 bases between. The CDR3 totals 13 residues.

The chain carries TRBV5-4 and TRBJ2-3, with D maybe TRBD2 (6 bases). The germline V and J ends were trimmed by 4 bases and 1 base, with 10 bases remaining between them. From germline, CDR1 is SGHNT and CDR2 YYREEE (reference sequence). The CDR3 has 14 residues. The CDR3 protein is CASSGGFGTDTQYF. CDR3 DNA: TGTGCCAGCAGCGGGGGGTTCGGCACAGATACGCAGTATTTT.

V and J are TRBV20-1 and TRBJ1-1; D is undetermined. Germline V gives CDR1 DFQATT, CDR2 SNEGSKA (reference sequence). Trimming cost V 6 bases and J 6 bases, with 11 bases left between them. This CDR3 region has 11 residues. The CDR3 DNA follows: TGCAGTGCCGAGGGTGGGGCTGAAGCTTTCTTT. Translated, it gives CSAEGGAEAFF.

This CDR3 reads CASSLTSSEQYF. As DNA, the CDR3 is TGTGCCAGCAGCTTGACTAGTTCCGAGCAGTACTTC. The chain carries TRBV7-9 and TRBJ2-7, with D tentatively TRBD2 (6 bases). The CDR3 has 12 residues. CDR1 is SEHNR, CDR2 FQNEAQ, per germline (reference sequence). V was clipped by 3 bases and J by 6 bases, with 9 bases between them.

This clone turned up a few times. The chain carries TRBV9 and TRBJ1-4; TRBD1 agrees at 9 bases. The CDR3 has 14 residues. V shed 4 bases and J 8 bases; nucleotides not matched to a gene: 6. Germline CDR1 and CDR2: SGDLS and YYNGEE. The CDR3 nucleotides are TGTGCCAGCAGCACAGGGGGCTTAGTCGAAAAACTGTTTTTT. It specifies CASSTGGLVEKLFF.

The CDR3 here is CASRSGGGAEQYF. The CDR3 nucleotides read TGTGCCAGTAGAAGCGGGGGGGGTGCCGAGCAGTACTTC. V is TRBV19 and J is TRBJ2-7, with 10 bases that match TRBD2. The V gene's germline CDR1 is LNHDA and CDR2 SQIVND (reference sequence). The CDR3 sequence is 13 residues long. Germline trimming cut 6 bases from V and 6 bases from J; bases unmatched to any gene: 5.

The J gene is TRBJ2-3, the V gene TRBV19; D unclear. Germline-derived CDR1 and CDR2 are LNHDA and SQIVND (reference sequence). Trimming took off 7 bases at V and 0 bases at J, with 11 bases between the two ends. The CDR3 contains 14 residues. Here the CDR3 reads CASTRSSSTDTQYF. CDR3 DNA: TGTGCCAGTACGCGATCCTCTAGCACAGATACGCAGTATTTT.

CDR3 bases: TGCGCCAGCTACGAGGGGGATATCACAGATACGCAGTATTTT. This encodes CASYEGDITDTQYF. V is TRBV10-1 and J is TRBJ2-3; weak D call: TRBD1 (6 bases). V lost 8 bases and J 2 bases, leaving 14 bases between the germline ends. CDR1 and CDR2 from the germline V gene are WNHNN and SYGVQD (reference sequence). The CDR3 sequence is 14 residues long.

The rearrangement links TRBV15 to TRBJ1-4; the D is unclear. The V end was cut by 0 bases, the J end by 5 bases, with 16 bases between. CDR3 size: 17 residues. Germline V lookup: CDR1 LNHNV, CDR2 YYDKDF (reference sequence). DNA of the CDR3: TGTGCCACCAGCAGAGAAGCAGCGGGTCCCTTGAATGAAAAACTGTTTTTT. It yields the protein CATSREAAGPLNEKLFF.

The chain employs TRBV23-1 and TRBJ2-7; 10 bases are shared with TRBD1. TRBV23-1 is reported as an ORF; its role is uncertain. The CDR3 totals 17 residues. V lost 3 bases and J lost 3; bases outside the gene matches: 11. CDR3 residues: CASSHFSTRDRGYEQYF. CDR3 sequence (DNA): TGCGCCAGCAGTCATTTCTCCACCCGGGACAGGGGCTACGAGCAGTACTTC.

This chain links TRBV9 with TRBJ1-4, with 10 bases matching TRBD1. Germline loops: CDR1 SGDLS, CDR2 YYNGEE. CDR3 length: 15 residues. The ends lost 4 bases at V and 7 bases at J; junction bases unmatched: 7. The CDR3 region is CASSSRDRGGEKLFF. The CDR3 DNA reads TGTGCCAGCAGCTCCAGGGACAGGGGTGGTGAAAAACTGTTTTTT.

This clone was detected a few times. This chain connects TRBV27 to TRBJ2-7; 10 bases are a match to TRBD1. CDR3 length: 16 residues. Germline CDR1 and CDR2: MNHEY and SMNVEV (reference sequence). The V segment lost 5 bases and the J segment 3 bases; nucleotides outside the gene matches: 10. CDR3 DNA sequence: TGTGCCAGCAGTCTAATGGGGGGACAGGGGAGCTACGAGCAGTACTTC. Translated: CASSLMGGQGSYEQYF.

The CDR3 sequence is CASRTRGGSTDTQYF. The CDR3 DNA follows: TGTGCCAGCAGGACGCGGGGGGGCAGCACAGATACGCAGTATTTT. The gene calls are TRBV2 and TRBJ2-3; 9 positions agree with TRBD2. The V gene end was trimmed by 6 bases and the J gene end by 0 bases; junction bases not matched to a gene: 4. This CDR3 spans 15 amino acids. Germline values: CDR1 SNHLY, CDR2 FYNNEI. Together with reference TRBV2 and TRBJ2-3, the CDR3 gives the full variable domain: EPEVTQTPSHQVTQMGQEVILRCVPISNHLYFYWYRQILGQKVEFLVSFYNNEISEKSEIFDDQFSVERPDGSNFTLKIRSTKLEDSAMYFCASRTRGGSTDTQYFGPGTRLTVL.

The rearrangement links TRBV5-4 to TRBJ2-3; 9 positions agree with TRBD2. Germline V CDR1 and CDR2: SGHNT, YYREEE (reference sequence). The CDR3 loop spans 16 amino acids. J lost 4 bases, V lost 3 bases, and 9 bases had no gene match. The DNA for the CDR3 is TGTGCCAGCAGCTCGGGGGCGGGAGGGTACGCAGATACGCAGTATTTT. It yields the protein CASSSGAGGYADTQYF.